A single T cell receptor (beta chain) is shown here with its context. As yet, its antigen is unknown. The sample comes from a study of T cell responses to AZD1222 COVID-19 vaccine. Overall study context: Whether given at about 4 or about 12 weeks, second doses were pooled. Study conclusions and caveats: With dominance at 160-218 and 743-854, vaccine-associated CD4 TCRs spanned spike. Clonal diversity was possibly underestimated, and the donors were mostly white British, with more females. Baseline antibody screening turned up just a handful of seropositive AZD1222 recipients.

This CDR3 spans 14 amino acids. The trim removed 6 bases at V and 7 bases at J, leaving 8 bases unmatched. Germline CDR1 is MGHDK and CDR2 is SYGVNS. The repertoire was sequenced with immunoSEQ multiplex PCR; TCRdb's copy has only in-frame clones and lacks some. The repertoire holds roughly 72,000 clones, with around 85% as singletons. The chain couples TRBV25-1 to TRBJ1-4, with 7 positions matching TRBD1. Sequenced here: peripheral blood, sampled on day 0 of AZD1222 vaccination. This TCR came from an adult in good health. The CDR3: CASRETGVGEKLFF. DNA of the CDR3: TGTGCCAGCAGGGAAACAGGGGTAGGTGAAAAACTGTTTTTT.